This T cell receptor (beta chain) was identified during a study of blood T cell repertoires in COVID-19. Study-wide background: The United States, Italy and Spain supplied acute and convalescent COVID-19 samples. Nucleic acid was either cDNA or gDNA, and it came from T cells, B-cell-depleted T cells, or PBMCs.

Original handling: Reference gene primers were amplified, and this amplification served to estimate nucleated cell counts. Method: immunoSEQ multiplex PCR; TCRdb's copy keeps in-frame clones and lacks some. Clone size and the V and J calls come from that table; the DNA yielded D and trimming. The data hold under 250,000 clones, with around 87% observed a single time. Source material: peripheral blood. The TCR was taken from a woman aged 70-85 years with active or convalescent COVID-19.

CDR3 DNA sequence: TGCGCCAGCAGCCTTACTAGCAGTGAGCAGTTCTTC. Translated: CASSLTSSEQFF. The rearrangement links TRBV4-1 to TRBJ2-1, with D perhaps matching TRBD2 (6 bases). V was trimmed by 4 bases and J by 9 bases, leaving 10 bases between them. Germline-derived CDR1 and CDR2 are MGHRA and YSYEKL. The CDR3 totals 12 residues.